The T cell receptor beta chain under discussion was sequenced for a study of T cell clonotyping in hematopoietic cell transplantation. Overall study findings and caveats: Broader posttransplant TCR repertoire diversity was predicted by graft donor and pretransplant recipient Inverse Simpson Index values. Recipient TCR diversity dropped after transplant; expanded clonotypes rose from day 30 to 180. At the given depth, recipient repertoires were over 97% de novo clonotypes.

Blood collection times were about day -28 and days 30, 100, 180 posttransplant. V was pared by 5 bases and J by 6 bases, with 7 bases of the junction left unmatched. Per germline, CDR1 MNHEY and CDR2 SVGAGI. This CDR3 comprises 15 residues. The repertoire was sequenced with immunoSEQ multiplex PCR; TCRdb's copy has only in-frame clones and lacks some. The sample contains 10,000 to 15,000 clones, 70% to 80% of which appear only once. Points on this clone: Antigen: not known.

V is TRBV6-5 and J is TRBJ2-7; 13 positions match TRBD2. This clonotype was sampled from a male patient aged 55 to 69 who had an allogeneic stem cell transplant from an unrelated donor, so the T cells may come from the graft donor. Some clones in this sample may be carry-over from other donors' samples. This material consisted of peripheral blood mononuclear cells, taken 180 days after allogeneic stem cell transplant. CDR3 in DNA: TGTGCCAGCAGTCCACTAGCGGGGGGGCTCGGCGAGCAGTACTTC. This translates into CASSPLAGGLGEQYF.